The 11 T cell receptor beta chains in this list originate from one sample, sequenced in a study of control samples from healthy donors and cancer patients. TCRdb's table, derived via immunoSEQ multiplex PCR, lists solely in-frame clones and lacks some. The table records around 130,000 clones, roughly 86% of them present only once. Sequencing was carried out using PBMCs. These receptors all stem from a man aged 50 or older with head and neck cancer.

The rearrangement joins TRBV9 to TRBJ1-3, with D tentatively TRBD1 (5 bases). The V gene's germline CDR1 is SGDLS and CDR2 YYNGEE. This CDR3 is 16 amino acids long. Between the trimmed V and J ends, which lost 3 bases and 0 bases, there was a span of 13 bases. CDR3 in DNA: TGTGCCAGCAGCGCTACAGGCCCCATCTCTGGAAACACCATATATTTT. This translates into CASSATGPISGNTIYF.

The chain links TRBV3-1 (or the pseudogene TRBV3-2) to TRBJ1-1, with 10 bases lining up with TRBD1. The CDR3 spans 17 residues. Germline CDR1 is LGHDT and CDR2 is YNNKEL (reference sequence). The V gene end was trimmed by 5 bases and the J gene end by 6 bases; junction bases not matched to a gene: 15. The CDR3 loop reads CASSSNVLPGQGSEAFF. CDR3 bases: TGTGCCAGCAGCTCTAATGTCCTTCCGGGACAGGGGTCTGAAGCTTTCTTT.

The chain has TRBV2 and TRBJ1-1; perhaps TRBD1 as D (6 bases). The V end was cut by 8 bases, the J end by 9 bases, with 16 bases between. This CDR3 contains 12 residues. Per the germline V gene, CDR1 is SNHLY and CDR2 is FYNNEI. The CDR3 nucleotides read TGTGCCAGCGGGGGGTCGGGGGCGCAAGCTTTCTTT. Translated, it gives CASGGSGAQAFF.

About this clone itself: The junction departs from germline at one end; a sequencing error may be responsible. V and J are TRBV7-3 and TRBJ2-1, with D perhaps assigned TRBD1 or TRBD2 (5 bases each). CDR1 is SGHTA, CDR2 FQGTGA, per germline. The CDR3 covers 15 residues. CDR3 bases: TGTGCCAGCAGCTTACAAGGGGCGGGCTACGATGAGCAGTTCTTC. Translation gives CASSLQGAGYDEQFF.

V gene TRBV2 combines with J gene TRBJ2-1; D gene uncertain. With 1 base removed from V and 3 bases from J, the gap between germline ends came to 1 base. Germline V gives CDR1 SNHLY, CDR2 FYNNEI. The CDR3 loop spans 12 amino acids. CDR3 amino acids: CASSEDYNEQFF. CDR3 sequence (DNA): TGTGCCAGCAGTGAAGACTACAATGAGCAGTTCTTC. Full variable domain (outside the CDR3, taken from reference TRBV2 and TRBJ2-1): EPEVTQTPSHQVTQMGQEVILRCVPISNHLYFYWYRQILGQKVEFLVSFYNNEISEKSEIFDDQFSVERPDGSNFTLKIRSTKLEDSAMYFCASSEDYNEQFFGPGTRLTVL.

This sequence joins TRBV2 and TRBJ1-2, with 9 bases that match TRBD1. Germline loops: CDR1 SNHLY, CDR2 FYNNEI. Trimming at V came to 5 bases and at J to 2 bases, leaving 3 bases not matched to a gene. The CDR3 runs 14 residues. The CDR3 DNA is TGTGCCAGCAGTAAGGACAGGGGAAACTATGGCTACACCTTC. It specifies CASSKDRGNYGYTF.

As DNA, the CDR3 is TGTGCCAGCAGTTACGGGCGCGGGAACTATGGCTACACCTTC. This translates into CASSYGRGNYGYTF. The genes are TRBV6-5 and TRBJ1-2; D not certain. Trimming took off 2 bases at V and 2 bases at J, with 9 bases between the two ends. There are 14 residues in the CDR3. In germline, CDR1 is MNHEY, CDR2 SVGAGI.

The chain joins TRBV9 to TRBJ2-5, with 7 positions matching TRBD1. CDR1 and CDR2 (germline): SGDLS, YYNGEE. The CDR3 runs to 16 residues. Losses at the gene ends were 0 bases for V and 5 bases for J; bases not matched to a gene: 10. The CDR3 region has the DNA TGTGCCAGCAGCGTAGGGGTGTACAGGGGACCGGAGACCCAGTACTTC. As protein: CASSVGVYRGPETQYF. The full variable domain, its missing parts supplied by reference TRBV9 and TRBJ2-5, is DSGVTQTPKHLITATGQRVTLRCSPRSGDLSVYWYQQSLDQGLQFLIQYYNGEERAKGNILERFSAQQFPDLHSELNLSSLELGDSALYFCASSVGVYRGPETQYFGPGTRLLVL.

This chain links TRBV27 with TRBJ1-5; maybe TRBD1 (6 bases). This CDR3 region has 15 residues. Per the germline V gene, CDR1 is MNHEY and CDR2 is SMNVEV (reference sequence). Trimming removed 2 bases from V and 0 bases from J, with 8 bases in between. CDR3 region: CASSLIGGSNQPQHF. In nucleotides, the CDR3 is TGTGCCAGCAGTTTAATAGGGGGTAGCAATCAGCCCCAGCATTTT.

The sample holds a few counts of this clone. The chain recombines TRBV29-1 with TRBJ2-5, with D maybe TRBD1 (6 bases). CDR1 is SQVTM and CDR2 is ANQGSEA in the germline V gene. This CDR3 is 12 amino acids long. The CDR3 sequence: CRADRTQETQYF. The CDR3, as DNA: TGCAGGGCAGACAGGACCCAAGAGACCCAGTACTTC.

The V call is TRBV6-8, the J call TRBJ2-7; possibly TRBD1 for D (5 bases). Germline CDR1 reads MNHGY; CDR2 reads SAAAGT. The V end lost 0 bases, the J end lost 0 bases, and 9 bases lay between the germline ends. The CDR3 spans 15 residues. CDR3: CASSYSPTGSYEQYF. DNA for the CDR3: TGTGCCAGCAGTTACTCGCCCACAGGCTCCTACGAGCAGTACTTC.